These 20 T cell receptor beta chains were all obtained from the same sample, sequenced in a study of molecular identifiers for immune sequencing clone quantification. TCRdb called the PCR reads again in MiXCR, with one record for every CDR3 protein. Among some 590,000 distinct CDR3 sequences, approximately 24% were seen once, and the ten largest hold about 0.84%. The sequenced material came from naive CD8+ T cells from blood, with Jurkat cell RNA spiked in. Subset meaning: FACS-sorted CD8+CD4-CCR7+CD45RA+ naive T cells. The receptors here all came from a human donor in good health. Some libraries in this study had Jurkat cell RNA spiked in.

The sample holds many counts of this clonotype. This rearrangement joins TRBV4-1 to TRBJ2-7, with D unclear. Germline assignment: CDR1 MGHRA and CDR2 YSYEKL. V was pared by 2 bases and J by 1 base, with 9 bases between. CDR3 length equals 14 residues. The CDR3 is CASSQSRASYEQYF. The CDR3, as DNA: TGCGCCAGCAGCCAAAGTCGGGCTTCCTACGAGCAGTACTTC.

The genes are TRBV28 and TRBJ2-7; D unresolved. The germline V gene has CDR1 MDHEN and CDR2 SYDVKM. The CDR3 spans 15 residues. The ends were cut back, 3 bases at V and 1 base at J, with 13 bases in the middle. CDR3 in amino acids: CASSFPAGLSYEQYF. In DNA, the CDR3 is TGTGCCAGCAGTTTTCCGGCAGGCTTATCCTACGAGCAGTACTTC.

The chain links TRBV6-1 to TRBJ1-2; D is unclear. CDR1 and CDR2 (germline): MNHNS, SASEGT. The V end lost 1 base, the J end lost 5 bases, and 14 bases lay between the germline ends. The CDR3 is 15 residues long. The CDR3 DNA reads as TGTGCCAGCAGTGAAGGGGTTGAAGGCGGTTATGGCTACACCTTC. Translating gives CASSEGVEGGYGYTF.

The sample holds many counts of this clonotype. The V call is TRBV7-8, the J call TRBJ2-3, with a weak D call TRBD1 (6 bases). Trimming shortened V by 5 bases and J by 4 bases, and 16 bases separated the two germline ends. Per germline, CDR1 SGHVS and CDR2 FQNEAQ. This CDR3 contains 15 residues. In nucleotides, the CDR3 is TGTGCCAGCAGCCAACTGGGGGCGAGCCCAGATACGCAGTATTTT. This gives the protein CASSQLGASPDTQYF.

This clonotype occurred a few times. The rearrangement uses TRBV7-2 and TRBJ2-5; D remains ambiguous. The CDR3 is 15 amino acids. CDR1 is SGHTA and CDR2 is FQGNSA in the germline V gene. The V end was cut by 2 bases, the J end by 2 bases, with 12 bases between. The CDR3 sequence is CASSLLPQEQETQYF. The CDR3 DNA is TGTGCCAGCAGCTTATTACCCCAAGAACAAGAGACCCAGTACTTC.

This clonotype was picked up many times. The chain carries TRBV20-1 and TRBJ2-1; D perhaps matches TRBD1 (5 bases). The CDR3 runs 15 residues. Germline CDR1 is DFQATT and CDR2 is SNEGSKA (reference sequence). V was pared by 3 bases and J by 1 base, with 13 bases between. The CDR3 here is CSASPQGASYNEQFF. The CDR3 nucleotides are TGCAGTGCTAGTCCCCAAGGGGCGTCCTACAATGAGCAGTTCTTC.

The chain links TRBV27 to TRBJ2-1; D possibly corresponds to TRBD2 (6 bases). The germline CDR1 and CDR2 sequences are MNHEY and SMNVEV (reference sequence). The germline V and J ends were trimmed by 1 base and 0 bases, with 10 bases remaining between them. The CDR3 is 16 residues long. This CDR3 reads CASSLLGGTSYNEQFF. The CDR3 nucleotides read TGTGCCAGCAGTTTATTAGGCGGGACCTCCTACAATGAGCAGTTCTTC.

In the case of this clonotype: Possible read error: a much larger clone is one base away. The chain combines TRBV20-1 with TRBJ2-7; the D is unclear. The CDR3 extends over 18 amino acids. Germline CDR1 and CDR2: DFQATT and SNEGSKA (reference sequence). DNA for the CDR3: TGCAGTGCTAGAGGCGGTAGCTCTGGCTACCAGCTCTCCTACGGGCAGTACTTC. This gives the protein CSARGGSSGYQLSYGQYF.

The J gene is TRBJ2-1, the V gene TRBV27; D not certain. This CDR3 has 13 amino acids. V was clipped by 3 bases and J by 16 bases, with 19 bases between them. CDR1 is MNHEY, CDR2 SMNVEV, per germline (reference sequence). The DNA of the CDR3 is TGTGCCAGCAGTTTTGCATCGGGCCCGCGTTTTTTCTTC. Residues: CASSFASGPRFFF.

This clonotype was seen repeatedly, ten times or more. The rearrangement joins TRBV6-5 to TRBJ2-5; D is perhaps TRBD2 (5 bases). This CDR3 spans 14 amino acids. Germline V gene sequence: CDR1 MNHEY, CDR2 SVGAGI. Trimming pared 2 bases from V and 5 bases from J, leaving 12 bases between. CDR3 nucleotides: TGTGCCAGCAGTTACAGCAGCGGTCTGGAGACCCAGTACTTC. Translated: CASSYSSGLETQYF.

Of note for this clonotype: This may arise from a read error, as a much more abundant clone is one base away. This chain links TRBV9 with TRBJ2-3; D not resolved. The CDR3 has 15 residues. The V gene's germline CDR1 is SGDLS and CDR2 YYNGEE. DNA for the CDR3: TGTGCCAGCAGCGTAGATGGGCCGCCCGGTGATACGCGGTATTTT. Residues: CASSVDGPPGDTRYF.

About this clonotype: A much larger clone lies one base from this, so it may be a read error. The rearrangement links TRBV27 to TRBJ2-7, with D tentatively TRBD2 (6 bases). The V end lost 10 bases, the J end lost 6 bases, and 19 bases lay between the germline ends. The CDR3 sequence is 13 residues long. Germline V gives CDR1 MNHEY, CDR2 SMNVEV (reference sequence). The chain's CDR3 is CAMGLRDGGEQYF. In DNA, the CDR3 is TGTGCCATGGGACTTCGCGACGGGGGCGAGCAGTACTTC.

This clonotype appeared a few times. The genes are TRBV12-3 or TRBV12-4 and TRBJ2-3; 9 bases line up with TRBD2. There are 16 residues in the CDR3. J gave up 2 bases and V 4 bases, and 7 bases lay outside the gene matches. The CDR3 spells CASSSPTSGNTDTQYF. CDR3 nucleotides: TGTGCCAGCAGTTCACCGACTAGCGGTAACACAGATACGCAGTATTTT.

This chain links TRBV5-6 with TRBJ2-7; 7 nucleotides match TRBD2. This CDR3 region has 16 residues. V lost 2 bases and J lost 0; bases outside the gene matches: 8. The germline V gene encodes CDR1 SGHDT and CDR2 YYEEEE. CDR3 nucleotide sequence: TGTGCCAGCAGCTTACTAAGCGGGGAAACCTCCTACGAGCAGTACTTC. It encodes CASSLLSGETSYEQYF.

The chain carries TRBV5-3 and TRBJ2-1; a weak D match, TRBD2 (6 bases). TRBV5-3 is placed among ORFs of uncertain function. Trimming removed 10 bases from V and 9 bases from J, with 23 bases in between. There are 14 residues in the CDR3. For the CDR3, the DNA is TGTGCCGTCATGACAACGGAGGGGCTGAGTGAGCAGTTCTTC. This encodes CAVMTTEGLSEQFF.

CDR3 sequence: CASTSGNEYQPQHF. CDR3 nucleotide sequence: TGTGCCAGCACCTCAGGGAACGAGTATCAGCCCCAGCATTTT. This rearrangement joins TRBV2 to TRBJ1-5, with D maybe TRBD1 (5 bases). CDR1 and CDR2 (germline): SNHLY, FYNNEI. V was clipped by 7 bases and J by 5 bases, with 15 bases between them. The CDR3 consists of 14 residues.

This clonotype was counted ten times or more. The chain couples TRBV18 to TRBJ2-3; 7 nucleotides line up with TRBD2. The germline V gene encodes CDR1 KGHSH and CDR2 LQKENI. This CDR3 is 15 amino acids long. J gave up 2 bases and V 0 bases, and 2 bases lay outside the gene matches. As DNA, the CDR3 is TGTGCCAGCTCACCACCAGCGGGGATCACAGATACGCAGTATTTT. Protein sequence: CASSPPAGITDTQYF.

CDR3 coding DNA: TGTGCCAGCAGCGTCGGACTAGCGGGAGGAGTGGGTGATACGCAGTATTTT. Translating it yields CASSVGLAGGVGDTQYF. V and J are TRBV7-3 and TRBJ2-3; 14 nucleotides agree with TRBD2. The CDR3 is 17 residues long. The germline CDR1 and CDR2 sequences are SGHTA and FQGTGA. V shed 5 bases, J shed 6 bases, and the junction held 10 bases outside the gene matches. Full variable domain (rest looked up from reference TRBV7-3 and TRBJ2-3): GAGVSQTPSNKVTEKGKYVELRCDPISGHTALYWYRQSLGQGPEFLIYFQGTGAADDSGLPNDRFFAVRPEGSVSTLKIQRTERGDSAVYLCASSVGLAGGVGDTQYFGPGTRLTVL.

This clonotype was detected ten times or more. The chain is built from TRBV6-2 or TRBV6-3 and TRBJ1-5, with D possibly being TRBD1 (5 bases). The germline gives CDR1 MNHEY, CDR2 SVGEGT. Trimming removed 0 bases from V and 9 bases from J, with 9 bases in between. CDR3 length: 13 residues. CDR3 nucleotide sequence: TGTGCCAGCAGTTACTCGGGGGAACGGCCCCAGCATTTT. This gives the protein CASSYSGERPQHF.

This clonotype turned up a few times. A single base separates this from a much larger clone, so it may be a read error. The chain uses TRBV25-1 and TRBJ2-2; no firm D call. The germline V gene has CDR1 MGHDK and CDR2 SYGVNS. The CDR3 length is 11 residues. CDR3 nucleotide sequence: TGTGCCGGCAGTACAACCGGGGAGCTGTTTTTT. Its protein product is CAGSTTGELFF.